Listed below are T cell receptor beta chains from one sample, sequenced in a study of blood T cell repertoires in COVID-19. Sequenced by immunoSEQ multiplex PCR; TCRdb stores in-frame clones only, minus some. The repertoire holds about 250,000 clones, with 65% to 85% as singletons. Sequencing was performed on peripheral blood. The receptors come from a man in his fifties with active or convalescent COVID-19. The CDR3 runs from the conserved cysteine through the conserved F or W. D genes are given only for firm matches. Clone size, where shown, is once, few, many, or a class for clones that have expanded.

>.|.|TRBV23-1|TRBJ2-5
TGCGCCAGCACCCGACTCCCGCAAGAGACCCAGTACTTC
CASTRLPQETQYF
>TRBD1|.|TRBV18|TRBJ2-2
TGTGCCAGCTCAAGACAGGGACCTTCGAACACCGGGGAGCTGTTTTTT
CASSRQGPSNTGELFF
>.|.|TRBV7-9|TRBJ2-1
TGTGCCAGCAGCTTAATAAACAATGAGCAGTTCTTC
CASSLINNEQFF
>TRBD2|.|TRBV30|TRBJ2-7
TGTGCCTGGTCGTTAGCGGGGGTTGAGCAGTACTTC
CAWSLAGVEQYF
>TRBD1|.|TRBV7-6|TRBJ1-4
TGTGCCAGCAGCTTCTTCGTCCCCCCCGGGACAGGGGACGAAAAACTGTTTTTT
CASSFFVPPGTGDEKLFF
>TRBD1|.|TRBV25-1|TRBJ2-7
TGTGCCAGCAGTGAAACTGGGACAGGGGTCCCCCACGAGCAGTACTTC
CASSETGTGVPHEQYF
>TRBD1|.|TRBV9|TRBJ1-2
TGTGCCAGCAGCGAGGGACAGGGCCGCTATGGCTACACCTTC
CASSEGQGRYGYTF
>.|.|TRBV19|TRBJ1-1
TGTGCCAGTAGGATCAGGGGAATCGGCACTGAAGCTTTCTTT
CASRIRGIGTEAFF
>.|.|TRBV7-9|TRBJ2-1
TGTGCCAGCAGCTTAGTCCCAGCCTACAATGAGCAGTTCTTC
CASSLVPAYNEQFF
>.|.|TRBV19|TRBJ1-1
TGTGCCAGTAGCTCGGGGAGAAAGACTGAAGCTTTCTTT
CASSSGRKTEAFF
>.|.|TRBV11-2|TRBJ1-1
TGTGCCAGCAGCGAGGGACTGGGGACTGAAGCTTTCTTT
CASSEGLGTEAFF
>TRBD2|.|TRBV5-4|TRBJ2-1
TGTGCCAGCAGCCCACCCGGAGCGGGGGGGCCATTCGATGAGCAGTTCTTC
CASSPPGAGGPFDEQFF
>TRBD1|.|TRBV27|TRBJ1-5
TGTGCCAGCAGTTTACTCGGACAGGGCAGTCAGCCCCAGCATTTT
CASSLLGQGSQPQHF
>.|few|TRBV5-4|TRBJ1-6
TGTGCCAGCAGCTTGCGTGGGGGGATCTATAATTCACCCCTCCACTTT
CASSLRGGIYNSPLHF
>TRBD1|.|TRBV10-1|TRBJ2-3
TGCGCTTCAGGGGGCAGCACAGATACGCAGTATTTT
CASGGSTDTQYF
>TRBD1|.|TRBV2|TRBJ2-7
TGTGCCAGCAGTGACACAGGGGGCTACGAGCAGTACTTC
CASSDTGGYEQYF
>.|.|TRBV21-1|TRBJ2-7
TGTGCCAGCAGCAACCCAGGCGAGCAGTACTTC
CASSNPGEQYF
>.|.|TRBV7-9|TRBJ1-1
TGTGCCAGCAACCCCGGGGGGACACTGAACACTGAAGCTTTCTTT
CASNPGGTLNTEAFF
>.|.|TRBV27|TRBJ2-5
TGTGCCAGCAGTTTTACAGGTCAAGAGACCCAGTACTTC
CASSFTGQETQYF
>TRBD1|.|TRBV4-1|TRBJ1-1
TGCGCCAGCAGCCACGGGGACAGGGTGAACACTGAAGCTTTCTTT
CASSHGDRVNTEAFF
>.|.|TRBV19|TRBJ1-4
TGTGCCAGTAGTAGCTCCTCCCGAGGGCGAGGTAATGAAAAACTGTTTTTT
CASSSSSRGRGNEKLFF
>.|.|TRBV7-2|TRBJ2-1
TGTGCCAGCAGCTTAGGACTATTGGGGATCGATGAGCAGTTCTTC
CASSLGLLGIDEQFF
>.|.|TRBV12-3/TRBV12-4|TRBJ1-1
TGTGCCAGCAGTTCGGGTCGGGGCACTGAAGCTTTCTTT
CASSSGRGTEAFF
>.|few|TRBV20-1|TRBJ1-1
TGCAGTGCCTCCGGGACACCCGCTTCTTTCTTT
CSASGTPASFF
>.|.|TRBV24-1|TRBJ1-5
TGTGCCACCAGTGATAGGAGGACCCCGGAGCCCCAGCATTTT
CATSDRRTPEPQHF
>.|.|TRBV27|TRBJ2-2
TGTGCCAGCAGTTTTTACACCGATTTGGGGGAGCTGTTTTTT
CASSFYTDLGELFF
>.|few|TRBV7-7|TRBJ2-1
TGTGCCAGCAGCCGGGACTCCTACAATGAGCAGTTCTTC
CASSRDSYNEQFF
>.|.|TRBV20-1|TRBJ2-5
TGCAGTGCTAGTCTCCTAGCTCAAGAGACCCAGTACTTC
CSASLLAQETQYF
>TRBD2|.|TRBV5-1|TRBJ2-5
TGCGCCAGCAGCTTGGCCTGGCTAGCGGGGGGAACCCAAGAGACCCAGTACTTC
CASSLAWLAGGTQETQYF